This T cell receptor (beta chain) was obtained from a study of shared clonotypes between healthy human individuals. Study summary: Donors, aged 18 to 49, were a couple of women and a few men.

The V gene's germline CDR1 is SGHVS and CDR2 FNYEAQ. V was clipped by 5 bases and J by 5 bases, with 7 bases between them. The CDR3 is made up of 12 amino acids. Profiling relied on immunoSEQ multiplex PCR, and the TCRdb table lists in-frame clones only, not all of them. The repertoire consists of about 580,000 clones, with more than 95% occurring once and the leading ten covering 0.3%. The naive CD8 fraction comprised CD45RO-negative cells positively selected for CCR7 and excluded terminally differentiated effector memory CD45RA+ cells. The specimen was naive CD8+ T cells sorted from blood. The TCR sequence derives from a man younger than 45 in good health. The chain joins TRBV7-6 to TRBJ2-1; D remains unclear. DNA for the CDR3: TGTGCCAGCAGCCTCTCACACAATGAGCAGTTCTTC. Its translation: CASSLSHNEQFF.